These 9 T cell receptor beta chains originate from one sample sequenced in a study of beta chain features in type 1 diabetes. Reverse transcription of all isolated RNA meant that expressed TCRB transcripts were sequenced. Sequenced by immunoSEQ multiplex PCR; TCRdb stores in-frame clones only, minus some. The table lists about 370,000 clones, about 15% of them singletons, with approximately 0.019% in the top ten. The sample consisted of naive CD4+ T cells from blood. All receptors come from a woman aged 18-29 years in good health.

This clone turned up a few times. The rearrangement uses TRBV19 and TRBJ2-7; TRBD1 matches at 7 bases. CDR1 LNHDA and CDR2 SQIVND come from the germline V gene (reference sequence). The CDR3 has 15 amino acids. V dropped 6 bases and J dropped 0; count of bases not matched to a gene: 8. This CDR3 reads CASRKWTGSSYEQYF. CDR3 DNA sequence: TGTGCCAGTAGGAAGTGGACAGGTAGCTCCTACGAGCAGTACTTC.

The V call is TRBV4-2, the J call TRBJ1-1, with D tentatively TRBD1 (5 bases). The CDR3 covers 16 residues. CDR1 is LGHNA, CDR2 YNFKEQ, per germline. V lost 0 bases, J lost 3 bases, and 14 bases lay in between. CDR3 nucleotides: TGTGCCAGCAGCCAAGAGTTTTGGCAGGGTGACACTGAAGCTTTCTTT. This translates into CASSQEFWQGDTEAFF.

The chain uses TRBV7-9 and TRBJ1-5, with TRBD1 matching 9 bases. CDR1 and CDR2 (germline): SEHNR, FQNEAQ (reference sequence). CDR3 length: 18 residues. Trimming removed 9 bases from V and 0 bases from J; junction bases left unmatched: 15. The CDR3 sequence is CARACWDRDLYSNQPQHF. The CDR3 coding sequence is TGTGCCAGGGCATGCTGGGACAGGGACCTTTATAGCAATCAGCCCCAGCATTTT.

The CDR3 reads CASSLDRGSNTGELFF. The CDR3 region has the DNA TGTGCCAGCAGCTTAGATAGGGGATCGAACACCGGGGAGCTGTTTTTT. The chain links TRBV7-9 to TRBJ2-2; D is perhaps TRBD1 (5 bases). Germline assignment: CDR1 SEHNR and CDR2 FQNEAQ (reference sequence). V gave up 1 base and J gave up 0 bases, with 9 bases separating them. The CDR3 runs 16 residues. Using reference TRBV7-9 and TRBJ2-2 for the parts outside the CDR3, the full variable domain is DTGVSQNPRHKITKRGQNVTFRCDPISEHNRLYWYRQTLGQGPEFLTYFQNEAQLEKSRLLSDRFSAERPKGSFSTLEIQRTEQGDSAMYLCASSLDRGSNTGELFFGEGSRLTVL.

The J gene is TRBJ2-7, the V gene TRBV28; D is possibly TRBD1 (5 bases). There are 15 residues in the CDR3. CDR1 MDHEN and CDR2 SYDVKM come from the germline V gene. V shed 3 bases and J shed 4 bases, with 16 bases lying between them. CDR3 loop: CASSFGRGPWYEQYF. DNA of the CDR3: TGTGCCAGCAGTTTCGGAAGGGGCCCTTGGTACGAGCAGTACTTC.

This clone occurred a few times. This CDR3 is also generated by other DNA sequences in the sample. The chain carries TRBV7-3 and TRBJ1-1; D ambiguous. Germline V gene lookup returns CDR1 SGHTA and CDR2 FQGTGA. Trimming removed 2 bases from V and 1 base from J, with 8 bases in between. This CDR3 contains 14 residues. CDR3 DNA: TGTGCCAGCAGCTTATCGTCAGGGAACACTGAAGCTTTCTTT. It encodes CASSLSSGNTEAFF.

The V call is TRBV29-1, the J call TRBJ2-3; 11 nucleotides align to TRBD2. The CDR3 sequence is 15 residues long. Trimming took 8 bases from V and 9 from J; bases not matched to a gene: 16. In germline, CDR1 is SQVTM, CDR2 ANQGSEA. CDR3 DNA: TGCAGCCTTTCAGTGACTAGCGGGATAAGGGACACGCAGTATTTT. It codes for CSLSVTSGIRDTQYF.

This clone has a handful of counts. The chain has TRBV29-1 and TRBJ2-1; no clear D. The CDR3 consists of 14 residues. From germline, CDR1 is SQVTM and CDR2 ANQGSEA. Trimming removed 4 bases from V and 0 bases from J, with 10 bases in between. This CDR3 reads CSVGVISSYNEQFF. DNA of the CDR3: TGCAGCGTTGGAGTGATAAGCTCCTACAATGAGCAGTTCTTC.

The chain uses TRBV27 and TRBJ2-2; TRBD2 is a possible D gene (6 bases). This CDR3 spans 14 amino acids. CDR1 is MNHEY and CDR2 is SMNVEV in the germline V gene (reference sequence). V shed 5 bases and J shed 3 bases, with 10 bases lying between them. In DNA, the CDR3 is TGTGCCAGCAGTCGGGGACTCGACACCGGGGAGCTGTTTTTT. This gives the protein CASSRGLDTGELFF.